Below, 25 T cell receptor beta chains from the same sample are listed, as sequenced in a study of cytomegalovirus exposure and HLA in healthy donors. The PCR made use of 60 Vbeta and 13 Jbeta primers. Profiling relied on immunoSEQ multiplex PCR, and the TCRdb table lists in-frame clones only, not all of them. This sample carries under 200,000 clones, 75% to 85% of them seen once, and the ten largest clones take 7.4%. The sequenced material came from PBMCs. Every receptor here comes from a male donor in good health and CMV-seropositive.

The chain joins TRBV7-2 to TRBJ2-5; D gene unclear. Between the trimmed V and J ends, which lost 3 bases and 7 bases, there was a span of 12 bases. The CDR3 extends over 13 amino acids. Germline V gene lookup returns CDR1 SGHTA and CDR2 FQGNSA. For the CDR3, the DNA is TGTGCCAGCAGCTTCCTGGTCTACGGGACCCAGTACTTC. The encoded protein is CASSFLVYGTQYF.

This chain joins TRBV5-4 and TRBJ2-1; 9 bases are a match to TRBD2. CDR1 is SGHNT, CDR2 YYREEE, per germline (reference sequence). V gave up 4 bases and J gave up 7 bases; unmatched junction bases: 9. This CDR3 spans 15 amino acids. The CDR3 bases are TGTGCCAGCAGCCCCATGGCGGGGGGGCAAAATGAGCAGTTCTTC. Residues: CASSPMAGGQNEQFF.

J is TRBJ1-6 and V is TRBV19, with D maybe TRBD1 (5 bases). Germline-derived CDR1 and CDR2 are LNHDA and SQIVND (reference sequence). Trimming shortened V by 2 bases and J by 7 bases, and 12 bases separated the two germline ends. There are 15 residues in the CDR3. CDR3 in amino acids: CASSITGGGNSPLHF. The CDR3 DNA is TGTGCCAGTAGTATAACTGGGGGAGGCAATTCACCCCTCCACTTT.

The chain uses TRBV7-9 and TRBJ2-7; D possibly corresponds to TRBD2 (6 bases). The length of the CDR3 is 15 residues. Trimming removed 5 bases from V and 1 base from J, with 15 bases in between. The germline CDR1 and CDR2 sequences are SEHNR and FQNEAQ (reference sequence). DNA of the CDR3: TGTGCCAGCAGCATAGGACGGGAGTTGTCCTACGAGCAGTACTTC. It specifies CASSIGRELSYEQYF.

The J gene is TRBJ1-1, the V gene TRBV7-3; 8 bases fit TRBD1. There are 13 residues in the CDR3. V shed 6 bases, J shed 6 bases, and the junction held 6 bases outside the gene matches. Germline assignment: CDR1 SGHTA and CDR2 FQGTGA. This CDR3 is CASSFDRGAEAFF. CDR3 DNA sequence: TGTGCCAGCAGTTTCGACAGGGGCGCTGAAGCTTTCTTT.

V usage is TRBV7-3 and J usage is TRBJ2-2; 14 nucleotides agree with TRBD2. The ends lost 4 bases at V and 5 bases at J; junction bases unmatched: 3. Germline values: CDR1 SGHTA, CDR2 FQGTGA. This CDR3 has 16 amino acids. The CDR3 bases are TGTGCCAGCAGCTCCGGACTAGCGGGGGGAACCGGGGAGCTGTTTTTT. Its translation: CASSSGLAGGTGELFF.

This sequence joins TRBV10-3 and TRBJ1-5; 7 nucleotides agree with TRBD1. CDR3 size: 16 residues. J was trimmed by 6 bases and V by 0 bases; bases with no gene match: 8. Germline CDR1 is ENHRY and CDR2 is SYGVKD. The CDR3: CAISESEPGGGQPQHF. The CDR3 DNA sequence: TGTGCCATCAGTGAGTCTGAGCCAGGGGGTGGTCAGCCCCAGCATTTT.

This clone was seen a few times. The sample contains more than one DNA sequence encoding this CDR3. The rearrangement joins TRBV7-2 to TRBJ1-2, with D tentatively TRBD1 (6 bases). V was cut by 3 bases and J by 1 base, with 6 bases left in between. CDR1 and CDR2 from the germline V gene are SGHTA and FQGNSA. CDR3 length: 13 amino acids. CDR3 nucleotide sequence: TGTGCCAGCAGCTTGGACAGTAACTATGGCTACACCTTC. Residues: CASSLDSNYGYTF.

Written as DNA, the CDR3 is TGCGCCAGCAGCCCTACGGGACTAAGCTACGAGCAGTACTTC. Its translation: CASSPTGLSYEQYF. This chain joins TRBV4-1 and TRBJ2-7; 7 positions agree with TRBD2. The V gene's germline CDR1 is MGHRA and CDR2 YSYEKL. Trimming cost V 4 bases and J 3 bases; bases outside gene matches: 6. The CDR3 consists of 14 residues.

J is TRBJ2-7 and V is TRBV6-5; no reliable D call. CDR1 MNHEY and CDR2 SVGAGI come from the germline V gene. This CDR3 comprises 14 residues. The germline V and J ends were trimmed by 4 bases and 1 base, with 11 bases remaining between them. CDR3 loop: CASSFGRSSYEQYF. The CDR3 DNA reads TGTGCCAGCAGTTTCGGAAGGAGTTCCTACGAGCAGTACTTC.

V is TRBV6-1 and J is TRBJ1-1; 7 bases match TRBD1. The CDR3 consists of 11 residues. The V and J ends lost 5 bases and 8 bases, in that order; junction bases with no gene match: 2. Germline V gene lookup returns CDR1 MNHNS and CDR2 SASEGT. CDR3 DNA: TGTGCCAGCAGTCGACAGGGCGAAGCTTTCTTT. Amino acids: CASSRQGEAFF.

This clone has just a few counts. The chain recombines TRBV6-5 with TRBJ2-7; 8 nucleotides align to TRBD1. This CDR3 is 14 amino acids long. V gave up 5 bases and J gave up 5 bases; unmatched junction bases: 8. CDR1 MNHEY and CDR2 SVGAGI come from the germline V gene. The DNA of the CDR3 is TGTGCCAGCAGTCTTTGGGACAGGCACCACGAGCAGTACTTC. As protein: CASSLWDRHHEQYF.

The chain carries TRBV19 and TRBJ2-3; 11 bases map to TRBD2. Germline CDR1 and CDR2: LNHDA and SQIVND (reference sequence). Germline trimming cut 7 bases from V and 0 bases from J; bases unmatched to any gene: 9. This CDR3 has 17 amino acids. For the CDR3, the DNA is TGTGCCAGTAAGAGGGTAGCGGGGGGGCCAAGCACAGATACGCAGTATTTT. Its translation is CASKRVAGGPSTDTQYF.

V usage is TRBV15 and J usage is TRBJ2-6; 10 positions agree with TRBD2. Germline CDR1 reads LNHNV; CDR2 reads YYDKDF (reference sequence). The length of the CDR3 is 20 residues. V was clipped by 0 bases and J by 3 bases; unmatched bases: 11. The CDR3 bases are TGTGCCACCAGCAGAGATCCCCTCCTAGCGGGAGAGGGTGGGGCCAACGTCCTGACTTTC. Translation: CATSRDPLLAGEGGANVLTF. Drawing the rest from reference TRBV15 and TRBJ2-6, the complete variable domain is DAMVIQNPRYQVTQFGKPVTLSCSQTLNHNVMYWYQQKSSQAPKLLFHYYDKDFNNEADTPDNFQSRRPNTSFCFLDIRSPGLGDTAMYLCATSRDPLLAGEGGANVLTFGAGSRLTVL.

The count of this clone is one. This sequence joins TRBV6-6 and TRBJ2-7; TRBD1 matches at 7 bases. CDR1 is MNHNY and CDR2 is SVGAGI in the germline V gene (reference sequence). The CDR3 has 15 residues. Trimming removed 0 bases from V and 2 bases from J; junction bases left unmatched: 4. The CDR3 spells CASSYSTGSAYEQYF. The CDR3 DNA reads TGTGCCAGCAGTTACTCGACAGGGTCTGCCTACGAGCAGTACTTC.

The chain couples TRBV7-2 to TRBJ2-1, with 9 bases matching TRBD2. CDR1 SGHTA and CDR2 FQGNSA come from the germline V gene. V gave up 1 base and J gave up 2 bases; unmatched junction bases: 0. The CDR3 consists of 15 residues. The CDR3 loop reads CASSLGGGAYNEQFF. CDR3 DNA sequence: TGTGCCAGCAGCTTAGGCGGGGGGGCCTACAATGAGCAGTTCTTC.

The table lists this clone with a few counts. The CDR3 loop is CASSPPGLAMDTQYF. CDR3 in DNA: TGTGCCAGCAGTCCCCCGGGACTAGCGATGGATACGCAGTATTTT. The chain combines TRBV6-5 with TRBJ2-3; 10 bases map to TRBD2. The CDR3 totals 15 residues. Per the germline V gene, CDR1 is MNHEY and CDR2 is SVGAGI. The trim removed 5 bases at V and 6 bases at J, leaving 8 bases unmatched.

The chain is built from TRBV11-3 and TRBJ2-6, with D possibly matching TRBD2 (6 bases). This CDR3 spans 15 amino acids. CDR1 SGHNT and CDR2 YENEEA come from the germline V gene. V lost 4 bases and J lost 4, with 11 bases in between. CDR3 bases: TGTGCCAGCAGCTCAGGAGGGGACGGGGCCAACGTCCTGACTTTC. Its protein is CASSSGGDGANVLTF.

This clone was recorded a few times. CDR3 in DNA: TGTGCCAGCAGTGAAAAAGGGACAGGGAAGAACGAGCAGTACTTC. This gives the protein CASSEKGTGKNEQYF. This chain links TRBV6-1 with TRBJ2-7; 9 nucleotides align to TRBD1. The CDR3 has 15 residues. V shed 2 bases and J 5 bases; nucleotides not matched to a gene: 7. CDR1 and CDR2 from the germline V gene are MNHNS and SASEGT.

The CDR3 DNA reads as TGTGCCAGCAGCCCCGAACAGGATAGCTCGTACGAGCAGTACTTC. Protein product: CASSPEQDSSYEQYF. The J gene is TRBJ2-7, the V gene TRBV7-6, with D tentatively TRBD1 (5 bases). V lost 5 bases to trimming and J lost 4 bases, with 18 bases between them. The CDR3 sequence is 15 residues long. Germline assignment: CDR1 SGHVS and CDR2 FNYEAQ. The complete variable domain, with remaining parts taken from reference TRBV7-6 and TRBJ2-7, reads GAGVSQSPRYKVTKRGQDVALRCDPISGHVSLYWYRQALGQGPEFLTYFNYEAQQDKSGLPNDRFSAERPEGSISTLTIQRTEQRDSAMYRCASSPEQDSSYEQYFGPGTRLTVT.

The chain employs TRBV15 and TRBJ1-4; D call uncertain. The CDR3 is 14 residues long. V gave up 5 bases and J gave up 6 bases, with 13 bases separating them. Germline V lookup: CDR1 LNHNV, CDR2 YYDKDF (reference sequence). The CDR3: CATSLDRRDEKLFF. In nucleotides, the CDR3 is TGTGCCACCAGCTTAGATCGGAGAGATGAAAAACTGTTTTTT. The full variable domain, completed using reference TRBV15 and TRBJ1-4, is DAMVIQNPRYQVTQFGKPVTLSCSQTLNHNVMYWYQQKSSQAPKLLFHYYDKDFNNEADTPDNFQSRRPNTSFCFLDIRSPGLGDTAMYLCATSLDRRDEKLFFGSGTQLSVL.

Here the CDR3 DNA reads TGTGCCAGCAGCTTCCGAGGACAGGCTGGAAACACCATATATTTT. It encodes CASSFRGQAGNTIYF. The chain recombines TRBV7-3 with TRBJ1-3, with 7 bases matching TRBD1. Losses at the gene ends were 3 bases for V and 2 bases for J; bases not matched to a gene: 4. The CDR3 runs to 15 residues. CDR1 and CDR2 (germline): SGHTA, FQGTGA.

V gene TRBV7-9 combines with J gene TRBJ2-3; no reliable D call. The CDR3 sequence is 14 residues long. The germline V and J ends were trimmed by 2 bases and 1 base, with 7 bases remaining between them. Germline lookup yields CDR1 SEHNR and CDR2 FQNEAQ (reference sequence). CDR3 nucleotides: TGTGCCAGCAGCTTAAGGCAGGGCACAGATACGCAGTATTTT. This translates into CASSLRQGTDTQYF.

The V call is TRBV21-1, the J call TRBJ2-4; the table's D gene call, TRBD1, was not cross checked with the DNA. TRBV21-1 is designated a pseudogene. The CDR3 length is 16 residues. The CDR3 bases are TGTGCCAGCAGCAAGCGCAGGATAAAAGCCAAAAACATTCAGTACTTC. Translation: CASSKRRIKAKNIQYF.

This rearrangement joins TRBV6-1 to TRBJ1-1, with D possibly being TRBD1 (5 bases). This CDR3 comprises 15 residues. Trimming cost V 6 bases and J 1 base, with 15 bases left between them. CDR1 and CDR2 (germline): MNHNS, SASEGT. The CDR3 loop is CASRGLDQENTEAFF. Here the CDR3 DNA reads TGTGCCAGCAGGGGGCTTGATCAGGAGAACACTGAAGCTTTCTTT.